This TCR beta chain was observed in a study of regulatory T cells in long-lasting Graves disease. Study-wide points: Among samples with persistent disease, TRBV28, TRBJ1-2 and TRBJ2-5 were favored. Tissue studied was limited to peripheral blood, excluding thyroid tissue. Persistent patients shared 2,500 to 3,000 public clonotypes among themselves. Newly diagnosed patients shared fewer, at more than 850.

Time point: persistent/refractory GD, antithyroid drugs over 5 years with positive TRAb. RNA isolated from PBMCs was used to make the TCR library. Deletions cut 5 bases from V and 0 bases from J, with 7 bases between. Per germline, CDR1 ENHRY and CDR2 SYGVKD. CDR3 length: 14 amino acids. Details on this clonotype: The antigen remains unidentified.

Libraries of TCR beta came from iRepertoire HTBI primers plus Arm-PCR of CDR3 regions. Each CDR3 protein is one row after TCRdb ran MiXCR on the multiplex PCR reads. The sample holds fewer than 450,000 distinct CDR3 sequences; roughly a quarter are singletons and the top ten take roughly a quarter. The sequenced sample was peripheral blood mononuclear cells (PBMCs), obtained when the disease was refractory, from a patient treated with antithyroid drugs. This clonotype was obtained from a female donor with Graves disease. The rearrangement uses TRBV10-3 and TRBJ2-2; TRBD2 is a possible D gene (5 bases). CDR3 sequence reads: CAISRGTNTGELFF. The CDR3 coding sequence is TGTGCCATCAGTAGAGGGACGAACACCGGGGAGCTGTTTTTT.